These 24 T cell receptor beta chains originate from one sample sequenced in a study of Graves' ophthalmopathy and Graves' hyperthyroidism. Scientists amplified the TCR beta CDR3 regions from RNA transcripts. The first-round RT-PCR employed HTBI primers together with the Qiagen OneStep RT-PCR kit. A multiplex PCR was then performed as the second round. TCRdb analysed the multiplex PCR reads with MiXCR anew, one entry per CDR3 protein. This table has 300,000 to 400,000 distinct CDR3 sequences, approximately 18% appearing once. The sequenced sample was peripheral blood. These receptors were taken from an adult woman with stable Graves' hyperthyroidism.

The chain couples TRBV15 to TRBJ1-2; 7 nucleotides match TRBD1. The germline gives CDR1 LNHNV, CDR2 YYDKDF (reference sequence). V lost 5 bases, J lost 1 base, and 13 bases stayed unmatched. The CDR3 has 17 amino acids. The CDR3 loop is CATSSRDRAGSNYGYTF. The CDR3 coding sequence is TGTGCCACCAGCTCCCGGGACAGAGCTGGAAGTAACTATGGCTACACCTTC.

This clonotype was recorded at least ten times. This chain joins TRBV28 and TRBJ2-4; 11 positions match TRBD1. CDR1 is MDHEN, CDR2 SYDVKM, per germline. This CDR3 has 17 residues. The trim removed 7 bases at V and 3 bases at J, leaving 11 bases unmatched. CDR3 sequence (DNA): TGTGCCAGCATTAGCCGGGACAGGGGGTTTTTCAAAAACATTCAGTACTTC. Translated: CASISRDRGFFKNIQYF. Together with reference TRBV28 and TRBJ2-4, the CDR3 gives the full variable domain: DVKVTQSSRYLVKRTGEKVFLECVQDMDHENMFWYRQDPGLGLRLIYFSYDVKMKEKGDIPEGYSVSREKKERFSLILESASTNQTSMYLCASISRDRGFFKNIQYFGAGTRLSVL.

This clonotype was seen repeatedly, ten times or more. V is TRBV20-1 and J is TRBJ2-5; 12 bases agree with TRBD1. Germline CDR1 DFQATT, CDR2 SNEGSKA (reference sequence). V gave up 2 bases and J gave up 5 bases; unmatched junction bases: 9. CDR3 length: 16 amino acids. CDR3 sequence: CSARLTGTGGLETQYF. The CDR3 coding sequence is TGCAGTGCTAGATTAACCGGGACAGGGGGCTTGGAGACCCAGTACTTC.

This clonotype has at least ten counts. This chain links TRBV7-2 with TRBJ1-1; possible D gene TRBD1, 5 bases. Per the germline V gene, CDR1 is SGHTA and CDR2 is FQGNSA. Trimming took off 4 bases at V and 11 bases at J, with 17 bases between the two ends. The CDR3 extends over 13 amino acids. The CDR3 region is CASSYSRGGVAFF. The CDR3 DNA is TGTGCCAGCAGCTATAGCAGAGGAGGGGTTGCTTTCTTT.

This clonotype was picked up many times. The chain uses TRBV29-1 and TRBJ2-4, with TRBD2 identical over 7 bases. Germline V gene sequence: CDR1 SQVTM, CDR2 ANQGSEA. V was clipped by 3 bases and J by 8 bases; unmatched bases: 10. The CDR3 is made up of 14 amino acids. The DNA for the CDR3 is TGCAGCGTTGAGAGCGGGAACGCTGGAGACATTCAGTACTTC. Encoded protein: CSVESGNAGDIQYF.

This clonotype was observed at least ten times. The V call is TRBV11-2, the J call TRBJ1-5, with D maybe TRBD1 (5 bases). In germline, CDR1 is SGHAT, CDR2 FQNNGV. The CDR3 consists of 15 residues. Trimming left V 0 bases short and J 4 bases short, with 10 bases between. As DNA, the CDR3 is TGTGCCAGCAGCTTAGATGGGGCCGGGAATCAGCCCCAGCATTTT. Amino acid sequence: CASSLDGAGNQPQHF.

This clonotype turned up a few times. Sequence at one end of the junction differs from germline and may be a read error. V and J are TRBV6-1 and TRBJ2-4, with 11 bases aligning to TRBD2. Germline V gene lookup returns CDR1 MNHNS and CDR2 SASEGT. The CDR3 loop spans 15 amino acids. The CDR3 DNA follows: TGTGCCAGCAGACAACTAGCGGGAGTGGGAAACATTAAGTACTTC. It specifies CASRQLAGVGNIKYF.

The V and J genes are TRBV5-1 and TRBJ1-5; D gene uncertain. CDR1 and CDR2 from the germline V gene are SGHRS and YFSETQ. V was shortened by 0 bases and J by 5 bases, with 12 bases between the two germline ends. This CDR3 region has 15 residues. The CDR3 spells CASSLEGRNDQPQHF. CDR3 in DNA: TGCGCCAGCAGCTTGGAGGGCAGGAACGATCAGCCCCAGCATTTT.

The table lists this clonotype with many counts. The chain employs TRBV7-3 and TRBJ1-2; D unresolved. Germline CDR1 and CDR2: SGHTA and FQGTGA. The V end was cut by 2 bases, the J end by 4 bases, with 8 bases between. CDR3 length: 13 amino acids. The CDR3 DNA is TGTGCCAGCAGCTTAGGCCATGGCTATGGCTACACCTTC. Encoded protein: CASSLGHGYGYTF.

This clonotype was recorded many times. This CDR3 fails to terminate in the conserved phenylalanine or tryptophan, so it likely reflects a read error. Because the CDR3's place on the DNA is in doubt, the DNA is left out and the CDR3 is given as listed by TCRdb. The chain uses TRBV20-1 and TRBJ1-6; the table's D call, TRBD1, has no DNA check behind it. With termini counted, the CDR3 has 11 amino acids. Per the germline V gene, CDR1 is DFQATT and CDR2 is SNEGSKA (reference sequence). CDR3: CSANVDRRRGI.

The chain uses TRBV20-1 and TRBJ2-5, with D unresolved. V gave up 5 bases and J gave up 2 bases, with 12 bases separating them. CDR1 is DFQATT, CDR2 SNEGSKA, per germline (reference sequence). This CDR3 has 13 residues. The CDR3 coding sequence is TGCAGTGCTTTATCTTCGGATCAAGAGACCCAGTACTTC. Its protein is CSALSSDQETQYF.

This clonotype was found a few times. CDR3 DNA: TGCAGTGCTAGGGGACTAGCGGACACCGGGGAGCTGTTTTTT. The encoded protein is CSARGLADTGELFF. V usage is TRBV20-1 and J usage is TRBJ2-2; TRBD2 aligns across 11 bases. The germline gives CDR1 DFQATT, CDR2 SNEGSKA (reference sequence). The CDR3 is 14 amino acids. Germline trimming cut 3 bases from V and 3 bases from J; bases unmatched to any gene: 0.

This clonotype has a count of ten or more. V usage is TRBV6-2 or TRBV6-3 and J usage is TRBJ1-2; D is ambiguous. This CDR3 has 11 residues. V was clipped by 6 bases and J by 8 bases, with 10 bases between them. Germline assignment: CDR1 MNHEY and CDR2 SVGEGT. The CDR3 DNA reads TGTGCCAGCAGAGCACTCTTCGGCTACACCTTC. Its protein is CASRALFGYTF.

This clonotype was seen at least ten times. The CDR3 coding sequence is TGTGCCAGCAAAGACTCCTATAATTCACCCCTCCACTTT. Translated, it gives CASKDSYNSPLHF. The V gene is TRBV2, the J gene TRBJ1-6; D remains unclear. V was trimmed by 7 bases and J by 0 bases, leaving 4 bases between them. CDR3 length: 13 residues. The V gene's germline CDR1 is SNHLY and CDR2 FYNNEI.

This clonotype occurred many times. The rearrangement joins TRBV20-1 to TRBJ1-6, with TRBD1 matching over 7 bases. The CDR3 length is 16 residues. Germline V gives CDR1 DFQATT, CDR2 SNEGSKA (reference sequence). V shed 1 base, J shed 9 bases, and the junction held 12 bases outside the gene matches. The CDR3 loop reads CSARGKYRGSGSPLHF. DNA for the CDR3: TGCAGTGCTAGAGGGAAATACAGGGGATCAGGTTCACCCCTCCACTTT.

This clonotype was seen repeatedly, ten times or more. The chain links TRBV10-3 to TRBJ2-4, with 7 bases matching TRBD1. V gave up 10 bases and J gave up 5 bases; unmatched junction bases: 5. Per the germline V gene, CDR1 is ENHRY and CDR2 is SYGVKD. The CDR3 runs 12 residues. The CDR3 DNA reads TGTGCCACCTCGGGGACAGAAAACATTCAGTACTTC. Translated: CATSGTENIQYF.

This clonotype was observed at least ten times. The chain recombines TRBV15 with TRBJ2-1, with TRBD2 matching 8 bases. The V and J ends lost 3 bases and 10 bases, in that order; junction bases with no gene match: 5. Germline assignment: CDR1 LNHNV and CDR2 YYDKDF (reference sequence). This CDR3 has 13 residues. CDR3 residues: CATSSYSGEEQFF. The CDR3 region has the DNA TGTGCCACCAGCAGTTATAGCGGGGAAGAGCAGTTCTTC.

This clonotype was recorded many times. This chain's CDR3 is CAWSPGGGSPLHF. The CDR3 DNA follows: TGTGCCTGGAGCCCAGGGGGAGGTTCACCCCTCCACTTT. This chain joins TRBV30 and TRBJ1-6; TRBD1 aligns across 7 bases. This CDR3 contains 13 residues. Germline V CDR1 and CDR2: GTSNPN, SVGIG (reference sequence). Trimming removed 3 bases from V and 9 bases from J; junction bases left unmatched: 5.

This clonotype was observed a single time. This rearrangement joins TRBV19 to TRBJ1-2; D ambiguous. The CDR3 totals 14 residues. Trimming left V 5 bases short and J 3 bases short, with 13 bases between. Germline V gene sequence: CDR1 LNHDA, CDR2 SQIVND (reference sequence). As DNA, the CDR3 is TGTGCCAGTAGTGGTAGGACGGCAGACTATGGCTACACCTTC. This gives the protein CASSGRTADYGYTF.

J is TRBJ2-7 and V is TRBV25-1; D is uncertain. Trimming took 2 bases from V and 4 from J, leaving 12 bases between them. This CDR3 is 14 amino acids long. Germline V CDR1 and CDR2: MGHDK, SYGVNS. This CDR3 is CASSESPMGYEQYF. The CDR3 nucleotides are TGTGCCAGCAGTGAAAGTCCTATGGGATACGAGCAGTACTTC.

This clonotype was detected a few times. The DNA for the CDR3 is TGTGCCAGCAGTTTACAGGGGGCCTTCGAGCAGTACTTC. Amino acid sequence: CASSLQGAFEQYF. This chain uses TRBV27 with TRBJ2-7; 8 nucleotides align to TRBD1. Germline V gene data show CDR1 as MNHEY and CDR2 as SMNVEV (reference sequence). The V segment lost 2 bases and the J segment 6 bases; nucleotides outside the gene matches: 3. There are 13 residues in the CDR3.

This clonotype has at least ten counts. The chain employs TRBV25-1 and TRBJ2-7; unclear D gene. CDR1 is MGHDK and CDR2 is SYGVNS in the germline V gene. This CDR3 region has 12 residues. Trimming removed 7 bases from V and 3 bases from J, with 10 bases in between. The CDR3 DNA is TGTGCCAGCAATCCAGACCTCTACGAGCAGTACTTC. Amino acid sequence: CASNPDLYEQYF.

There are many counts of this clonotype. One end of the junction fails to match germline, which may point to a read error. The V and J genes are TRBV5-1 and TRBJ1-1; unclear D gene. This CDR3 has 14 residues. Looked up from germline, CDR1 is SGHRS and CDR2 is YFSETQ. For the CDR3, the DNA is TGCGCCAGCAGTTTGGAACCCGGAGTCACTGAAGCTTTCTTT. The encoded protein is CASSLEPGVTEAFF.

This clonotype came up many times. The rearrangement joins TRBV19 to TRBJ1-1; 11 bases fit TRBD1. This CDR3 region has 17 residues. CDR1 LNHDA and CDR2 SQIVND come from the germline V gene (reference sequence). The junction had 9 bases not matched to a gene; V was cut back by 6 bases and J by 0 bases. DNA for the CDR3: TGTGCCAGTAGCGCGAGCTGGGACAGGGGGTTGAACACTGAAGCTTTCTTT. Translation: CASSASWDRGLNTEAFF.